The 29 T cell receptor beta chains below were found in one sample sequenced in a study of shared clonotypes between healthy human individuals. It was CD45RO-negative cells, positively selected for CCR7, that made up naive CD8 cells, with terminally differentiated effector memory CD45RA+ cells excluded. The assay was immunoSEQ multiplex PCR, and TCRdb's table has in-frame clones only and misses some. The sample lists just over 2,000,000 clones, roughly 94% occurring once. The sequencing sample was made of naive CD8+ T cells sorted from blood. These receptors were collected from a man aged 18 to 30 in good health.

The rearrangement joins TRBV2 to TRBJ2-1; 7 bases map to TRBD2. CDR3 length: 16 amino acids. The V segment lost 6 bases and the J segment 0 bases; nucleotides outside the gene matches: 8. Germline V gives CDR1 SNHLY, CDR2 FYNNEI. CDR3: CASSARGGSSYNEQFF. The CDR3 coding sequence is TGTGCCAGCAGCGCCCGGGGCGGGAGCTCCTACAATGAGCAGTTCTTC.

The chain combines TRBV29-1 with TRBJ2-7, with D perhaps assigned TRBD1 or TRBD2 (5 bases each). The V gene lost 7 bases and the J gene lost 1 base, with 14 bases spanning the gap. This CDR3 has 13 amino acids. Looked up from germline, CDR1 is SQVTM and CDR2 is ANQGSEA. CDR3 protein: CSAEGRDSYEQYF. The CDR3, as DNA: TGCAGCGCTGAGGGACGCGATTCCTACGAGCAGTACTTC.

The chain has TRBV6-6 and TRBJ1-2; 7 nucleotides agree with TRBD1. V shed 0 bases and J 6 bases; nucleotides not matched to a gene: 4. The CDR3 totals 14 residues. The germline V gene has CDR1 MNHNY and CDR2 SVGAGI (reference sequence). In nucleotides, the CDR3 is TGTGCCAGCAGTTACTCCGAGGGGGCGAATGGCTACACCTTC. This sequence encodes CASSYSEGANGYTF.

The chain carries TRBV7-8 and TRBJ2-5; TRBD2 aligns across 7 bases. This CDR3 has 18 amino acids. With V trimmed by 1 base and J by 1 base, 12 bases remained unmatched. In germline, CDR1 is SGHVS, CDR2 FQNEAQ. CDR3 bases: TGTGCCAGCAGCTTAGACCGTCTTCAGGGACTAATCCAAGAGACCCAGTACTTC. This translates into CASSLDRLQGLIQETQYF.

This chain links TRBV7-9 with TRBJ2-1; TRBD2 is a possible D gene (6 bases). In germline, CDR1 is SEHNR, CDR2 FQNEAQ (reference sequence). There are 17 residues in the CDR3. V was cut by 4 bases and J by 7 bases, with 23 bases left in between. The CDR3 nucleotides are TGTGCCAGCAGCTACCTGAGGGACTGGGATGGGGCGAATGAGCAGTTCTTC. Its protein is CASSYLRDWDGANEQFF.

V and J are TRBV13 and TRBJ1-2; no definite D call. Germline loops: CDR1 PRHDT, CDR2 FYEKMQ (reference sequence). This CDR3 region has 16 residues. V was shortened by 5 bases and J by 4 bases, with 20 bases between the two germline ends. CDR3 DNA sequence: TGTGCCAGCAGCGAGGGCGCCAGCCCAGGTAGCTATGGCTACACCTTC. Encoded protein: CASSEGASPGSYGYTF. Together with reference TRBV13 and TRBJ1-2, the CDR3 gives the full variable domain: AAGVIQSPRHLIKEKRETATLKCYPIPRHDTVYWYQQGPGQDPQFLISFYEKMQSDKGSIPDRFSAQQFSDYHSELNMSSLELGDSALYFCASSEGASPGSYGYTFGSGTRLTVV.

The rearrangement uses TRBV7-9 and TRBJ2-7; 13 positions agree with TRBD2. The CDR3 spans 17 residues. The junction had 15 bases not matched to a gene; V was cut back by 5 bases and J by 8 bases. Germline assignment: CDR1 SEHNR and CDR2 FQNEAQ (reference sequence). CDR3 residues: CASSLPLDGTSGAQQYF. CDR3 bases: TGTGCCAGCAGCCTCCCACTTGACGGGACTAGCGGGGCCCAGCAGTACTTC.

The chain has TRBV5-1 and TRBJ1-2, with D perhaps TRBD1 (6 bases). The CDR3 is made up of 16 amino acids. V was clipped by 0 bases and J by 2 bases, with 14 bases between them. CDR1 SGHRS and CDR2 YFSETQ come from the germline V gene. The CDR3 region is CASSLADWTANYGYTF. DNA of the CDR3: TGCGCCAGCAGCTTGGCCGATTGGACAGCGAACTATGGCTACACCTTC.

This clone occurred once. The chain combines TRBV9 with TRBJ1-1; weak D call: TRBD1 (6 bases). Germline CDR1 and CDR2: SGDLS and YYNGEE. This CDR3 is 14 amino acids long. Deletions cut 3 bases from V and 5 bases from J, with 14 bases between. CDR3 nucleotide sequence: TGTGCCAGCAGCGGAGAGGGGGGTCGGACTGAAGCTTTCTTT. This encodes CASSGEGGRTEAFF. The variable domain in full, with the rest retrieved from reference TRBV9 and TRBJ1-1, is DSGVTQTPKHLITATGQRVTLRCSPRSGDLSVYWYQQSLDQGLQFLIQYYNGEERAKGNILERFSAQQFPDLHSELNLSSLELGDSALYFCASSGEGGRTEAFFGQGTRLTVV.

The chain has TRBV7-9 and TRBJ2-3; no clear D gene. Trimming removed 8 bases at V and 4 bases at J, with 13 bases between. The CDR3 has 13 amino acids. The V gene's germline CDR1 is SEHNR and CDR2 FQNEAQ (reference sequence). In DNA form, the CDR3 reads TGTGCCAGCGCTTCCCCTCTCGCAGATACGCAGTATTTT. Amino acid sequence: CASASPLADTQYF.

The rearrangement joins TRBV30 to TRBJ2-1, with 7 bases that match TRBD2. The CDR3 consists of 14 residues. V trimming: 3 bases; J trimming: 6 bases; junction bases outside the gene matches: 8. Germline CDR1 GTSNPN, CDR2 SVGIG (reference sequence). The CDR3 protein is CAWSPASGVNEQFF. Here the CDR3 DNA reads TGTGCCTGGAGCCCGGCTAGCGGAGTCAATGAGCAGTTCTTC.

The V gene is TRBV7-9, the J gene TRBJ1-1; a weak D match, TRBD1 (5 bases). Trimming removed 3 bases from V and 4 bases from J, with 12 bases in between. Germline V gene sequence: CDR1 SEHNR, CDR2 FQNEAQ (reference sequence). There are 14 residues in the CDR3. The CDR3 region is CASSFGGGPTEAFF. CDR3 coding DNA: TGTGCCAGCAGCTTCGGGGGAGGGCCCACTGAAGCTTTCTTT.

Note on this clone: The junction differs from germline at one of its ends, possibly a read error. The chain has TRBV4-1 and TRBJ2-5, with D hard to call. The V gene's germline CDR1 is MGHRA and CDR2 YSYEKL. The CDR3 extends over 15 amino acids. The CDR3 sequence: CASSQKDRRQETQYF. DNA for the CDR3: TGCGCCAGCAGCCAAAAGGACCGCCGCCAAGAAACCCAGTACTTC.

The rearrangement links TRBV6-1 to TRBJ2-3, with 10 positions matching TRBD1. Trimming at V came to 6 bases and at J to 4 bases, leaving 7 bases not matched to a gene. There are 15 residues in the CDR3. Per the germline V gene, CDR1 is MNHNS and CDR2 is SASEGT. CDR3 in DNA: TGTGCCAGCAGCGTGGGACAGGGGTATTCAGATACGCAGTATTTT. Its protein product is CASSVGQGYSDTQYF.

The chain links TRBV5-4 to TRBJ2-5; 9 bases align to TRBD1. Germline CDR1 and CDR2: SGHNT and YYREEE (reference sequence). The CDR3 totals 15 residues. Germline trimming cut 2 bases from V and 5 bases from J; bases unmatched to any gene: 7. The CDR3 DNA reads TGTGCCAGCAGCTTAACCGGGACAGGGACGGAGACCCAGTACTTC. Its protein is CASSLTGTGTETQYF.

The chain has TRBV5-4 and TRBJ1-1, with 9 bases lining up with TRBD1. Germline lookup yields CDR1 SGHNT and CDR2 YYREEE (reference sequence). The junction had 5 bases not matched to a gene; V was cut back by 4 bases and J by 4 bases. This CDR3 has 14 residues. Here the CDR3 DNA reads TGTGCCAGCAGCCGAGACAGGGGGAGCACTGAAGCTTTCTTT. As protein: CASSRDRGSTEAFF.

The V gene is TRBV5-6, the J gene TRBJ2-1; 7 nucleotides agree with TRBD1. The CDR3 has 15 amino acids. Germline trimming cut 5 bases from V and 4 bases from J; bases unmatched to any gene: 9. Germline CDR1 SGHDT, CDR2 YYEEEE. In DNA, the CDR3 is TGTGCCAGCAGGACAGACAGGGACGGTTACAATGAGCAGTTCTTC. Residues: CASRTDRDGYNEQFF.

CDR3: CAWSTGSTWQETQYF. The CDR3 coding sequence is TGTGCCTGGAGTACAGGGTCAACCTGGCAAGAGACCCAGTACTTC. The V call is TRBV30, the J call TRBJ2-5; weak D call: TRBD1 (6 bases). Trimming removed 2 bases at V and 2 bases at J, with 15 bases between. Germline values: CDR1 GTSNPN, CDR2 SVGIG (reference sequence). The CDR3 runs 15 residues.

The chain couples TRBV11-2 to TRBJ1-2; weak D call: TRBD1 (6 bases). Trimming stripped 1 base from V and 0 bases from J, with 21 bases between. The CDR3 totals 19 residues. The V gene's germline CDR1 is SGHAT and CDR2 FQNNGV. Written as DNA, the CDR3 is TGTGCCAGCAGCTTAGGGACTGGGCGACAGGAGTTCGCTAACTATGGCTACACCTTC. It yields the protein CASSLGTGRQEFANYGYTF. The complete variable domain, with remaining parts taken from reference TRBV11-2 and TRBJ1-2, reads EAGVAQSPRYKIIEKRQSVAFWCNPISGHATLYWYQQILGQGPKLLIQFQNNGVVDDSQLPKDRFSAERLKGVDSTLKIQPAKLEDSAVYLCASSLGTGRQEFANYGYTFGSGTRLTVV.

V is TRBV16 and J is TRBJ2-7, with D uncertain. Per the germline V gene, CDR1 is KGHSY and CDR2 is FQNENV. The CDR3 totals 14 residues. V shed 0 bases and J shed 1 base, with 7 bases lying between them. In nucleotides, the CDR3 is TGTGCCAGCAGCCAATCGGGCCCTTCCTACGAGCAGTACTTC. Translation: CASSQSGPSYEQYF.

In its sample, this clone was seen once. The chain joins TRBV10-3 to TRBJ2-7, with D tentatively TRBD2 (6 bases). This CDR3 is built from 14 residues. The germline V and J ends were trimmed by 3 bases and 1 base, with 10 bases remaining between them. Germline V gene sequence: CDR1 ENHRY, CDR2 SYGVKD. CDR3 loop: CAISEPSVSYEQYF. CDR3 bases: TGTGCCATCAGTGAACCTAGCGTATCCTACGAGCAGTACTTC.

The genes are TRBV27 and TRBJ2-7; no clear D. V lost 8 bases and J 2 bases, leaving 7 bases between the germline ends. CDR3 length: 11 amino acids. Per germline, CDR1 MNHEY and CDR2 SMNVEV (reference sequence). The CDR3 is CASGRTYEQYF. The CDR3 nucleotides are TGTGCCAGCGGAAGAACCTACGAGCAGTACTTC.

The J gene is TRBJ2-3, the V gene TRBV7-8; perhaps TRBD1 as D (5 bases). Germline V gene data show CDR1 as SGHVS and CDR2 as FQNEAQ. The V gene lost 1 base and the J gene lost 2 bases, with 7 bases spanning the gap. This CDR3 comprises 14 residues. The CDR3 sequence is CASSLGQTTDTQYF. The CDR3 nucleotides read TGTGCCAGCAGCTTAGGACAGACCACAGATACGCAGTATTTT.

The chain combines TRBV10-2 with TRBJ1-5; D gene uncertain. V was cut by 10 bases and J by 4 bases, with 11 bases left in between. The CDR3 runs 12 residues. CDR1 is WSHSY and CDR2 is SAAADI in the germline V gene. The CDR3 loop reads CATGPGNQPQHF. The DNA for the CDR3 is TGCGCCACCGGGCCGGGAAATCAGCCCCAGCATTTT.

This chain connects TRBV9 to TRBJ2-7; D is possibly TRBD2 (6 bases). The V end lost 3 bases, the J end lost 4 bases, and 20 bases lay between the germline ends. From germline, CDR1 is SGDLS and CDR2 YYNGEE. This CDR3 has 16 amino acids. The CDR3 loop is CASSGLWEALNYEQYF. The CDR3 coding sequence is TGTGCCAGCAGCGGGCTTTGGGAGGCGTTAAATTACGAGCAGTACTTC.

The V and J genes are TRBV2 and TRBJ2-7; maybe TRBD2 (6 bases). Germline-derived CDR1 and CDR2 are SNHLY and FYNNEI. The CDR3 covers 13 residues. V dropped 8 bases and J dropped 1 base, with 12 bases sitting between them. CDR3 region: CASVAGTSYEQYF. CDR3 coding DNA: TGTGCCAGCGTTGCCGGGACTTCCTACGAGCAGTACTTC.

On this clone: The same CDR3 is also encoded by other DNA sequences in this sample. The rearrangement uses TRBV29-1 and TRBJ1-2; the D gene is possibly TRBD1 (6 bases). The V and J ends lost 2 bases and 1 base respectively, with 8 bases between them. The CDR3 length is 13 residues. The V gene's germline CDR1 is SQVTM and CDR2 ANQGSEA. CDR3 in amino acids: CSVERTDNYGYTF. CDR3 bases: TGCAGCGTTGAACGGACAGATAACTATGGCTACACCTTC.

Concerning this clone itself: The same CDR3 can be traced to other DNA sequences in this sample. The V call is TRBV9, the J call TRBJ1-3; D might be TRBD1 (5 bases). With 0 bases removed from V and 0 bases from J, the gap between germline ends came to 7 bases. The CDR3 runs 15 residues. CDR1 is SGDLS, CDR2 YYNGEE, per germline. The CDR3 reads CASSVAGPSGNTIYF. Here the CDR3 DNA reads TGTGCCAGCAGCGTAGCGGGGCCCTCTGGAAACACCATATATTTT. Drawing the rest from reference TRBV9 and TRBJ1-3, the complete variable domain is DSGVTQTPKHLITATGQRVTLRCSPRSGDLSVYWYQQSLDQGLQFLIQYYNGEERAKGNILERFSAQQFPDLHSELNLSSLELGDSALYFCASSVAGPSGNTIYFGEGSWLTVV.

The CDR3 sequence is CASSPQRSGSLYGYTF. The CDR3 DNA is TGCGCCAGCAGCCCCCAAAGGTCAGGGAGTCTTTATGGCTACACCTTC. This chain connects TRBV5-1 to TRBJ1-2; D possibly corresponds to TRBD1 (5 bases). This CDR3 has 16 amino acids. CDR1 and CDR2 from the germline V gene are SGHRS and YFSETQ. Trimming took off 4 bases at V and 5 bases at J, with 21 bases between the two ends.